Shown below are 22 T cell receptor beta chains from a single sample sequenced in a study of T cell changes during pregnancy in multiple sclerosis. Repertoires were generated with immunoSEQ multiplex PCR, while TCRdb's copy carries only in-frame clones and drops some. The profile shows around 71,000 clones, approximately 92% of them singletons. The source material was peripheral blood, sampled in the third trimester of pregnancy. Receptors were obtained from a female donor with multiple sclerosis, enrolled in a pregnancy study.

The V gene is TRBV11-2, the J gene TRBJ1-2, with 7 bases aligning to TRBD1. The CDR3 is 16 amino acids. V dropped 5 bases and J dropped 4; count of bases not matched to a gene: 13. CDR1 SGHAT and CDR2 FQNNGV come from the germline V gene. CDR3 DNA sequence: TGTGCCAGCAGCGTTACCGGGACAGCTAACTCCTATGGCTACACCTTC. It yields the protein CASSVTGTANSYGYTF. The whole variable domain, filled in from reference TRBV11-2 and TRBJ1-2, reads EAGVAQSPRYKIIEKRQSVAFWCNPISGHATLYWYQQILGQGPKLLIQFQNNGVVDDSQLPKDRFSAERLKGVDSTLKIQPAKLEDSAVYLCASSVTGTANSYGYTFGSGTRLTVV.

The chain couples TRBV19 to TRBJ2-1, with 13 bases fitting TRBD2. The V and J ends lost 9 bases and 1 base, in that order; junction bases with no gene match: 15. The CDR3 has 19 residues. CDR1 is LNHDA, CDR2 SQIVND, per germline (reference sequence). In nucleotides, the CDR3 is TGTGCCAGCTATCCTAAACGACTAGCGGGAGGAGAATCCTACAATGAGCAGTTCTTC. Amino acid sequence: CASYPKRLAGGESYNEQFF.

J is TRBJ2-1 and V is TRBV5-4, with D unresolved. This CDR3 is 13 amino acids long. V was cut by 3 bases and J by 3 bases, with 7 bases left in between. The V gene's germline CDR1 is SGHNT and CDR2 YYREEE (reference sequence). CDR3 loop: CASSSTNYNEQFF. The DNA of the CDR3 is TGTGCCAGCAGCTCTACCAACTACAATGAGCAGTTCTTC.

The CDR3 loop is CASSLVGDRGPYEQYF. CDR3 DNA sequence: TGTGCCAGCAGCTTAGTGGGGGACAGGGGGCCCTACGAGCAGTACTTC. This rearrangement joins TRBV13 to TRBJ2-7; 12 nucleotides agree with TRBD1. This CDR3 contains 16 residues. J was trimmed by 2 bases and V by 1 base; bases with no gene match: 3. The germline V gene encodes CDR1 PRHDT and CDR2 FYEKMQ (reference sequence). Looking up the rest from reference TRBV13 and TRBJ2-7 gives the full variable domain: AAGVIQSPRHLIKEKRETATLKCYPIPRHDTVYWYQQGPGQDPQFLISFYEKMQSDKGSIPDRFSAQQFSDYHSELNMSSLELGDSALYFCASSLVGDRGPYEQYFGPGTRLTVT.

The rearrangement joins TRBV6-5 to TRBJ1-6, with 7 bases aligning to TRBD1. J was trimmed by 2 bases and V by 7 bases; bases with no gene match: 5. Germline V CDR1 and CDR2: MNHEY, SVGAGI. CDR3 length: 15 amino acids. The DNA for the CDR3 is TGTGCCAGCACCCCGGGACAGCCCTATAATTCACCCCTCCACTTT. Amino acids: CASTPGQPYNSPLHF.

The chain employs TRBV7-2 and TRBJ1-4, with a tentative D call TRBD1 (5 bases). The CDR3 has 14 amino acids. From germline, CDR1 is SGHTA and CDR2 FQGNSA. Trimming shortened V by 0 bases and J by 5 bases, and 7 bases separated the two germline ends. CDR3 loop: CASSLASGNEKLFF. The CDR3 bases are TGTGCCAGCAGCTTAGCATCAGGGAATGAAAAACTGTTTTTT.

The gene calls are TRBV18 and TRBJ2-5; TRBD1 aligns across 7 bases. This CDR3 has 16 amino acids. The trim removed 5 bases at V and 4 bases at J, leaving 13 bases unmatched. Germline assignment: CDR1 KGHSH and CDR2 LQKENI. The CDR3 DNA follows: TGTGCCAGCTCAACATACGATGACAGGGAAAGAGAGACCCAGTACTTC. It encodes CASSTYDDRERETQYF.

This clone was observed once. This chain uses TRBV7-2 with TRBJ2-7, with TRBD1 matching over 7 bases. Germline CDR1 is SGHTA and CDR2 is FQGNSA. Trimming cost V 4 bases and J 0 bases; bases outside gene matches: 6. The CDR3 spans 15 residues. CDR3: CASSSTGTASYEQYF. Written as DNA, the CDR3 is TGTGCCAGCAGCTCAACCGGGACAGCCTCCTACGAGCAGTACTTC.

DNA for the CDR3: TGCGCCAGCAGCCCGCTAGCGGGAATCAGAAATTTCTACGAGCAGTACTTC. Translation gives CASSPLAGIRNFYEQYF. The genes are TRBV4-1 and TRBJ2-7; 9 nucleotides line up with TRBD2. V lost 4 bases to trimming and J lost 3 bases; unmatched junction nucleotides: 13. Germline V gene sequence: CDR1 MGHRA, CDR2 YSYEKL. CDR3 size: 17 residues.

The gene calls are TRBV14 and TRBJ1-1; no reliable D call. The CDR3 contains 14 residues. Per germline, CDR1 SGHDN and CDR2 FVKESK. The V and J ends lost 3 bases and 6 bases respectively, with 14 bases between them. This CDR3 is CASSHTGRTPEAFF. CDR3 sequence (DNA): TGTGCCAGCAGCCACACCGGGAGAACCCCTGAAGCTTTCTTT. The full variable domain, with the rest looked up from reference TRBV14 and TRBJ1-1, is EAGVTQFPSHSVIEKGQTVTLRCDPISGHDNLYWYRRVMGKEIKFLLHFVKESKQDESGMPNNRFLAERTGGTYSTLKVQPAELEDSGVYFCASSHTGRTPEAFFGQGTRLTVV.

The J gene is TRBJ2-1, the V gene TRBV4-1; tentatively, D is TRBD1 (5 bases). V was clipped by 4 bases and J by 8 bases, with 15 bases between them. The CDR3 spans 14 residues. CDR1 and CDR2 (germline): MGHRA, YSYEKL. CDR3 protein: CASSPRQLRDEQFF. In nucleotides, the CDR3 is TGCGCCAGCAGCCCCCGACAGTTGAGAGATGAGCAGTTCTTC.

This clone has only one observation. Here the CDR3 DNA reads TGTGCCAGCAACCCTACAGGAACCTACGAGCAGTACTTC. Translation gives CASNPTGTYEQYF. This chain joins TRBV5-6 and TRBJ2-7, with a tentative D call TRBD1 (5 bases). The length of the CDR3 is 13 residues. The V gene lost 6 bases and the J gene lost 2 bases, with 12 bases spanning the gap. CDR1 SGHDT and CDR2 YYEEEE come from the germline V gene.

This clone has just one count. The chain employs TRBV10-3 and TRBJ2-5; possible D gene TRBD1, 6 bases. Germline V gene data show CDR1 as ENHRY and CDR2 as SYGVKD. This CDR3 spans 14 amino acids. With 2 bases removed from V and 2 bases from J, the gap between germline ends came to 9 bases. This CDR3 is CAISEARGQETQYF. The CDR3 DNA reads as TGTGCCATCAGTGAGGCCAGGGGTCAAGAGACCCAGTACTTC.

The CDR3 region has the DNA TGTGCCAGCAGTTTATCACGGGGGGGGTGGGAGACCCAGTACTTC. This translates into CASSLSRGGWETQYF. The V gene is TRBV27, the J gene TRBJ2-5; TRBD2 aligns across 8 bases. Trimming at V came to 0 bases and at J to 5 bases, leaving 5 bases not matched to a gene. The CDR3 extends over 15 amino acids. Germline V gene data show CDR1 as MNHEY and CDR2 as SMNVEV (reference sequence).

CDR3 DNA: TGTGCCATCAGTGGGTCGGGGGTAGCGGGACGCACCGGGGAGCTGTTTTTT. Encoded protein: CAISGSGVAGRTGELFF. The V call is TRBV10-3, the J call TRBJ2-2; 8 nucleotides agree with TRBD2. Germline CDR1 is ENHRY and CDR2 is SYGVKD. V shed 4 bases and J 4 bases; nucleotides not matched to a gene: 11. The CDR3 has 17 amino acids.

V and J are TRBV7-3 and TRBJ1-1; 7 nucleotides align to TRBD1. CDR1 is SGHTA, CDR2 FQGTGA, per germline. Trimming at V came to 0 bases and at J to 2 bases, leaving 3 bases not matched to a gene. The CDR3 has 15 amino acids. This CDR3 is CASSLTGGTNTEAFF. The CDR3 DNA reads TGTGCCAGCAGCTTAACAGGGGGCACAAACACTGAAGCTTTCTTT.

This clone has just one count. The chain uses TRBV9 and TRBJ2-3; 8 bases agree with TRBD2. Trimming removed 5 bases from V and 0 bases from J; junction bases left unmatched: 14. Germline values: CDR1 SGDLS, CDR2 YYNGEE. There are 18 residues in the CDR3. The CDR3 reads CASSSGAGEFPSTDTQYF. For the CDR3, the DNA is TGTGCCAGCAGTTCCGGAGCGGGAGAGTTCCCTAGCACAGATACGCAGTATTTT. The full variable domain, in which reference TRBV9 and TRBJ2-3 provide the parts outside the CDR3, is DSGVTQTPKHLITATGQRVTLRCSPRSGDLSVYWYQQSLDQGLQFLIQYYNGEERAKGNILERFSAQQFPDLHSELNLSSLELGDSALYFCASSSGAGEFPSTDTQYFGPGTRLTVL.

The rearrangement uses TRBV15 and TRBJ1-1; D might be TRBD1 (5 bases). This CDR3 is 13 amino acids long. CDR1 LNHNV and CDR2 YYDKDF come from the germline V gene (reference sequence). Trimming removed 5 bases at V and 1 base at J, with 8 bases between. The chain's CDR3 is CATSPTENTEAFF. CDR3 coding DNA: TGTGCCACCAGCCCGACAGAGAACACTGAAGCTTTCTTT.

CDR3 sequence (DNA): TGTGCCAGCAGCTTAGGACAGGGGTACAATGAGCAGTTCTTC. Protein product: CASSLGQGYNEQFF. The chain combines TRBV7-6 with TRBJ2-1; 8 bases line up with TRBD1. From germline, CDR1 is SGHVS and CDR2 FNYEAQ. V lost 1 base and J lost 4; bases outside the gene matches: 0. This CDR3 has 14 amino acids.

The J gene is TRBJ1-4, the V gene TRBV28; no reliable D call. This CDR3 has 13 amino acids. Trimming removed 3 bases from V and 7 bases from J, with 9 bases in between. Germline CDR1 reads MDHEN; CDR2 reads SYDVKM. The chain's CDR3 is CASSLAAGEKLFF. Here the CDR3 DNA reads TGTGCCAGCAGTTTGGCGGCTGGTGAAAAACTGTTTTTT.

This clone showed up just once. The chain recombines TRBV7-6 with TRBJ2-1; 14 positions match TRBD2. Losses at the gene ends were 5 bases for V and 0 bases for J; bases not matched to a gene: 12. The CDR3 has 20 residues. CDR1 is SGHVS and CDR2 is FNYEAQ in the germline V gene. The CDR3 DNA follows: TGTGCCAGCAGCCCCATGGGGGGACTAGCGGGAGACAGCTCCTACAATGAGCAGTTCTTC. Its translation: CASSPMGGLAGDSSYNEQFF. Full variable domain (outside the CDR3, taken from reference TRBV7-6 and TRBJ2-1): GAGVSQSPRYKVTKRGQDVALRCDPISGHVSLYWYRQALGQGPEFLTYFNYEAQQDKSGLPNDRFSAERPEGSISTLTIQRTEQRDSAMYRCASSPMGGLAGDSSYNEQFFGPGTRLTVL.

The chain uses TRBV29-1 and TRBJ2-3; TRBD1 agrees at 10 bases. Germline-derived CDR1 and CDR2 are SQVTM and ANQGSEA. The junction had 3 bases not matched to a gene; V was cut back by 1 base and J by 5 bases. CDR3 length: 14 residues. Here the CDR3 DNA reads TGCAGCGTTGAAGGGGGGACAGGGGTAGATACGCAGTATTTT. This encodes CSVEGGTGVDTQYF.